Listed below are T cell receptor beta chains from one sample, sequenced in a study of siplizumab effects on memory and regulatory T cells. No antigen has been assigned to these receptors. Using immunoSEQ multiplex PCR, the repertoire was profiled, and TCRdb retains in-frame clones only, with some absent. The sample consists of over 10,000 clones, almost 40% of them appearing once. Source material: CFSE-low (dividing) CD8+ T cells sorted from an allogeneic mixed lymphocyte reaction. These receptors were obtained from a human donor in good health; the cells came from an allogeneic mixed lymphocyte reaction. Both conserved end residues are part of each CDR3. D genes are given only for firm matches. The size entry is marked missing in some rows and otherwise reads once, few, many or a size class.

J gene: TRBJ2-5
V gene: TRBV4-1
clone size: NA
D gene: TRBD2
CDR3 protein: CASSQVSGGAAETQYF

J gene: TRBJ2-1
V gene: TRBV4-1
clone size: many
D gene: NA
CDR3 protein: CASSPGRSYNEQFF

J gene: TRBJ2-6
V gene: TRBV19
clone size: NA
D gene: NA
CDR3 protein: CASSRGQPISGANVLTF

J gene: TRBJ1-2
V gene: TRBV29-1
clone size: NA
D gene: NA
CDR3 protein: CSAAGGAQGYTF

J gene: TRBJ2-5
V gene: TRBV4-1
clone size: once
D gene: NA
CDR3 protein: CASSQAGTGGREETQYF

J gene: TRBJ2-5
V gene: TRBV12-5
clone size: few
D gene: NA
CDR3 protein: CASGGAESYPETQYF

J gene: TRBJ1-1
V gene: TRBV9
clone size: few
D gene: NA
CDR3 protein: CASNARPGTEDEAFF

J gene: TRBJ2-7
V gene: TRBV30
clone size: few
D gene: NA
CDR3 protein: CAWSEQDYEQYF

J gene: TRBJ2-1
V gene: TRBV7-6
clone size: NA
D gene: NA
CDR3 protein: CASSLLVDQYNEQFF

J gene: TRBJ1-1
V gene: TRBV6-6
clone size: NA
D gene: NA
CDR3 protein: CASSYSGYAENTEAFF

J gene: TRBJ2-3
V gene: TRBV5-1
clone size: NA
D gene: TRBD2
CDR3 protein: CASSSLGGAGSTDTQYF

J gene: TRBJ2-5
V gene: TRBV10-3
clone size: NA
D gene: NA
CDR3 protein: CAISESAGRETQYF

J gene: TRBJ2-7
V gene: TRBV27
clone size: few
D gene: NA
CDR3 protein: CASRTLVSYEQYF

J gene: TRBJ1-2
V gene: TRBV7-9
clone size: NA
D gene: NA
CDR3 protein: CASSLFRGRATNYGYTF

J gene: TRBJ2-2
V gene: TRBV19
clone size: medium-sized
D gene: TRBD1
CDR3 protein: CASSFWTGLTGELFF

J gene: TRBJ2-3
V gene: TRBV9
clone size: few
D gene: NA
CDR3 protein: CASSVWGGEDTQYF

J gene: TRBJ2-2
V gene: TRBV18
clone size: once
D gene: NA
CDR3 protein: CASSPTTPNTGELFF

J gene: TRBJ2-2
V gene: TRBV7-9
clone size: few
D gene: TRBD1
CDR3 protein: CASSERQGVDTGELFF

J gene: TRBJ2-7
V gene: TRBV13
clone size: few
D gene: NA
CDR3 protein: CASSLGLQYEQYF

J gene: TRBJ2-3
V gene: TRBV29-1
clone size: NA
D gene: NA
CDR3 protein: CSVSLHTGGQDTQYF

J gene: TRBJ1-1
V gene: TRBV7-9
clone size: medium-sized
D gene: NA
CDR3 protein: CASSDGGNTEAFF

J gene: TRBJ2-1
V gene: TRBV7-8
clone size: NA
D gene: NA
CDR3 protein: CASSRGLDEQFF

J gene: TRBJ2-1
V gene: TRBV7-3
clone size: NA
D gene: NA
CDR3 protein: CASSWGYAGSSYNEQFF

J gene: TRBJ1-1
V gene: TRBV4-1
clone size: medium-sized
D gene: NA
CDR3 protein: CASSHAWADTNTEAFF

J gene: TRBJ1-2
V gene: TRBV6-5
clone size: few
D gene: NA
CDR3 protein: CASSFPDGYTF

J gene: TRBJ2-3
V gene: TRBV27
clone size: medium-sized
D gene: NA
CDR3 protein: CASSEGVTGTDTQYF

J gene: TRBJ2-7
V gene: TRBV4-3
clone size: NA
D gene: TRBD2
CDR3 protein: CASSQDLLALGYEQYF

J gene: TRBJ2-3
V gene: TRBV27
clone size: medium-sized
D gene: TRBD2
CDR3 protein: CASSPTGTRGADTQYF

J gene: TRBJ2-7
V gene: TRBV6-5
clone size: NA
D gene: TRBD1
CDR3 protein: CASSSRDRTYEQYF

J gene: TRBJ1-2
V gene: TRBV7-8
clone size: few
D gene: NA
CDR3 protein: CASTLSGGRRDGYTF

J gene: TRBJ2-1
V gene: TRBV10-3
clone size: NA
D gene: NA
CDR3 protein: CAMGTLDNEQFF

J gene: TRBJ1-1
V gene: TRBV27
clone size: medium-sized
D gene: TRBD1
CDR3 protein: CASSLVGGVTEAFF

J gene: TRBJ1-5
V gene: TRBV4-2
clone size: few
D gene: NA
CDR3 protein: CASSQEHRALNQPQHF

J gene: TRBJ2-7
V gene: TRBV5-1
clone size: NA
D gene: NA
CDR3 protein: CASSYEGPSYEQYF